These T cell receptor beta chains were read from a single sample in a study of glioma-infiltrating T cells after dendritic cell vaccination. Profiled with immunoSEQ multiplex PCR; TCRdb holds only in-frame clones, not every one. The repertoire holds tens of thousands of clones, with roughly 87% as singletons. Here the sequenced sample was blood, taken before dendritic cell vaccination. All receptors derive from a human donor with glioblastoma. CDR3s include the opening cysteine and the closing phenylalanine or tryptophan. Each record gives: clone size, V gene, J gene, D gene, CDR3 protein, CDR3 DNA. The D gene is left open where the match is weak. Part of the rows lack a size; the others show once, few, many or a class for expanded clones.

>NA|TRBV6-1|TRBJ2-3|TRBD2
CASSVLAGDTDTQYF
TGTGCCAGCAGTGTTCTAGCGGGGGACACAGATACGCAGTATTTT
>few|TRBV9|TRBJ1-4|NA
CASSAGTTNEKLFF
TGTGCCAGCAGCGCCGGGACTACTAATGAAAAACTGTTTTTT
>NA|TRBV6-1|TRBJ1-1|TRBD1
CASTHDRGDTEAFF
TGTGCCAGCACCCACGACAGGGGTGACACTGAAGCTTTCTTT
>NA|TRBV11-3|TRBJ2-2|NA
CASSPNGGNTGELFF
TGTGCCAGCAGCCCAAACGGGGGGAACACCGGGGAGCTGTTTTTT
>NA|TRBV6-5|TRBJ1-1|NA
CAIGRGNTEAFF
TGTGCCATCGGAAGGGGTAACACTGAAGCTTTCTTT
>NA|TRBV7-7|TRBJ1-2|NA
CASSPLSGNYGYTF
TGTGCCAGCAGCCCCCTCTCGGGTAACTATGGCTACACCTTC
>NA|TRBV5-1|TRBJ1-2|NA
CASSLQGNYGYTF
TGCGCCAGCAGCTTACAGGGAAACTATGGCTACACCTTC
>once|TRBV6-1|TRBJ2-7|NA
CASSEGAGKYF
TGTGCCAGCAGTGAAGGGGCAGGGAAGTACTTC
>NA|TRBV30|TRBJ1-5|NA
CAWSGAGPGNQPQHF
TGTGCCTGGAGTGGAGCGGGGCCGGGAAATCAGCCCCAGCATTTT
>NA|TRBV9|TRBJ2-2|TRBD2
CASSLRTSGSFAGELFF
TGTGCCAGCAGCCTTCGGACTAGCGGGAGTTTCGCCGGGGAGCTGTTTTTT
>NA|TRBV5-1|TRBJ1-2|NA
CASSLGRDGYTF
TGCGCCAGCAGCTTGGGCAGGGATGGCTACACCTTC
>NA|TRBV19|TRBJ1-2|TRBD1
CATQGQGLKNYGYTF
TGTGCCACCCAGGGACAGGGGCTTAAGAACTATGGCTACACCTTC
>NA|TRBV6-1|TRBJ1-1|NA
CASSEPSEVRTEAFF
TGTGCCAGCAGTGAACCCTCCGAGGTTCGGACTGAAGCTTTCTTT
>NA|TRBV25-1|TRBJ2-2|TRBD1
CASSTGDTGELFF
TGTGCCAGCAGTACAGGGGACACCGGGGAGCTGTTTTTT
>NA|TRBV28|TRBJ2-2|TRBD2
CASPGLAVTGELFF
TGTGCCAGCCCGGGACTAGCGGTCACCGGGGAGCTGTTTTTT
>NA|TRBV4-2|TRBJ2-7|TRBD2
CASSQESGGFYEQYF
TGTGCCAGCAGCCAAGAGAGCGGGGGATTCTACGAGCAGTACTTC
>NA|TRBV7-2|TRBJ2-3|NA
CASSLEGGPTDTQYF
TGTGCCAGCAGCTTAGAAGGGGGACCCACAGATACGCAGTATTTT
>NA|TRBV19|TRBJ1-2|NA
CASSRQSGNYGYTF
TGTGCCAGTAGTAGGCAATCGGGTAACTATGGCTACACCTTC
>NA|TRBV7-3|TRBJ2-2|NA
CASSLEGHGELFF
TGTGCCAGCAGCTTGGAGGGGCACGGGGAGCTGTTTTTT